The clone carrying this T cell receptor (beta chain) was counted between two and nine times. The antigen is not known. The sample is drawn from a study of blood T cells in healthy people across ages. Regarding the study as a whole: Versus aged donors, long-lived donors had higher diversity and more naive CD4+ cells. A roughly linear age-dependent decrease characterized TCR beta diversity per million T cells.

V was cut by 3 bases and J by 4 bases, with 15 bases left in between. This CDR3 contains 16 residues. CDR1 KGHSH and CDR2 LQKENI come from the germline V gene. Combining a sample-barcoded 5' primer with a J-beta primer mix, a second PCR ran for about 7 to 12 cycles. TCRdb fed the 5' RACE reads into MiXCR, producing one record per CDR3 protein. The repertoire holds hundreds of thousands of distinct CDR3 sequences, with 25% to 30% as singletons. V is TRBV18 and J is TRBJ2-2; a possible D gene is TRBD2 (6 bases). Input material: blood. The sequence was obtained from a woman aged 80 or older in good health. In nucleotides, the CDR3 is TGTGCCAGCTCACCCAGAGCGGGTACGTCCACCGGGGAGCTGTTTTTT. Residues: CASSPRAGTSTGELFF.